This T cell receptor (beta chain) was profiled in a study of blood T cell repertoires in COVID-19. Assay: immunoSEQ multiplex PCR; the TCRdb copy retains only in-frame clones and omits some. The sample shows 200,000 to 250,000 clones, approximately 83% of them seen only once. The study assigned cohorts using participant-reported clinical history. Losses at the gene ends were 4 bases for V and 8 bases for J; bases not matched to a gene: 10. Germline loops: CDR1 SGDLS, CDR2 YYNGEE. CDR3 length: 15 residues. The chain joins TRBV9 to TRBJ2-2; 8 bases fit TRBD2. Sample: PBMCs or T cells enriched from blood (not recorded which). The clonotype comes from a woman in her sixties or seventies who had recovered from COVID-19. The DNA of the CDR3 is TGTGCCAGCAGCCTCCGGACTAGCTTAACGGGGGAGCTGTTTTTT. Its protein product is CASSLRTSLTGELFF.